This T cell receptor beta chain was identified in a study of patients and donors after allogeneic stem cell transplantation. This CDR3 is 11 amino acids long. The germline V and J ends were trimmed by 1 base and 6 bases, with 3 bases remaining between them. Each CDR3 protein is one row after TCRdb ran MiXCR on the RT-PCR reads. The table has roughly 940,000 distinct CDR3 sequences, roughly 18% seen once. This clonotype occurred many times. This chain joins TRBV12-3 or TRBV12-4 and TRBJ2-5; unclear D gene. This clonotype originated in a human donor who was either an allogeneic HSCT recipient or a stem cell or donor lymphocyte infusion donor (not recorded which). It is not recorded whose cells these are; they may come from a transplant donor. Material for sequencing was blood, either unsorted or a sorted T cell fraction (not recorded which). The CDR3 here is CASSLGKTQYF. CDR3 in DNA: TGTGCCAGCAGTTTAGGAAAGACCCAGTACTTC.